Detailed here is one T cell receptor beta chain. The antigen remains unidentified. Sequencing was at deep level. The method was immunoSEQ multiplex PCR; TCRdb's version includes in-frame clones alone and lacks a portion of them. The sample holds just over 2,000,000 clones, roughly 94% seen once. CD45RO negativity and positive selection for CCR7 defined naive CD8 cells, a population that excluded terminally differentiated effector memory CD45RA+ cells. The sample belongs to a study of shared clonotypes between healthy human individuals. Background on the study: Three CD4 naive, three CD4 memory, two CD8 naive and one CD8 memory plate were used per donor.

Study observations and caveats: As a rule, naive subsets had a larger estimated richness than memory subsets.

CDR1 is SGHRS, CDR2 YFSETQ, per germline. The CDR3 consists of 17 residues. V trimming: 1 base; J trimming: 8 bases; junction bases outside the gene matches: 9. The sequence came from a man between 18 and 29 years old in good health. The rearrangement uses TRBV5-1 and TRBJ1-4, with 12 bases that match TRBD1. Sequencing used naive CD8+ T cells sorted from blood. CDR3 region: CASSLRDRGPSEEKLFF. As DNA, the CDR3 is TGCGCCAGCAGCTTGCGGGACAGGGGGCCCAGTGAGGAAAAACTGTTTTTT.